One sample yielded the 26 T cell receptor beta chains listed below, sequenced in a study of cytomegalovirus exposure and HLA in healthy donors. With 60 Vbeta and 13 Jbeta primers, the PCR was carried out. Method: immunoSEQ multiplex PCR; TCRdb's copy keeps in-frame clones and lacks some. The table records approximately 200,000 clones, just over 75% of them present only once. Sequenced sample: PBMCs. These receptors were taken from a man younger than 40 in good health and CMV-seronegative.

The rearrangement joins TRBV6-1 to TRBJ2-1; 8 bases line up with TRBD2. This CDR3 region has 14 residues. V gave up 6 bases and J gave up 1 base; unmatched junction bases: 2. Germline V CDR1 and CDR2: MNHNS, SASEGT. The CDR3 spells CASRTSGSYNEQFF. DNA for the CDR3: TGTGCCAGCAGAACTAGCGGTTCCTACAATGAGCAGTTCTTC.

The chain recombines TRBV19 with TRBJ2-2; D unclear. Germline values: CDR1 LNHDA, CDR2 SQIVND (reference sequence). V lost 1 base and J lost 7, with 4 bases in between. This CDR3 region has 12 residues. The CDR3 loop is CASSIGSGELFF. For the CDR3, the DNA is TGTGCCAGTAGTATAGGGAGCGGGGAGCTGTTTTTT. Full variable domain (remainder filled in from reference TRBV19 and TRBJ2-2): DGGITQSPKYLFRKEGQNVTLSCEQNLNHDAMYWYRQDPGQGLRLIYYSQIVNDFQKGDIAEGYSVSREKKESFPLTVTSAQKNPTAFYLCASSIGSGELFFGEGSRLTVL.

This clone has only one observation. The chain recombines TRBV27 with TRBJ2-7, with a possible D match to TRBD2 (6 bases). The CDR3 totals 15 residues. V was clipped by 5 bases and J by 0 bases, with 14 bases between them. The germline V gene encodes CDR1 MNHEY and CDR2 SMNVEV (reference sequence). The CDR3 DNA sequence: TGTGCCAGCAGTGAGGACTATTCTATCTCCTACGAGCAGTACTTC. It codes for CASSEDYSISYEQYF.

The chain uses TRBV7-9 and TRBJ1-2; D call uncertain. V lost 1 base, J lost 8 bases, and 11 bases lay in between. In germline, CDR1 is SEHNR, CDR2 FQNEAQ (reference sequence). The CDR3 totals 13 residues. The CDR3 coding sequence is TGTGCCAGCAGCTTAGTCTCAGGCCGGGGCTACACCTTC. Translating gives CASSLVSGRGYTF.

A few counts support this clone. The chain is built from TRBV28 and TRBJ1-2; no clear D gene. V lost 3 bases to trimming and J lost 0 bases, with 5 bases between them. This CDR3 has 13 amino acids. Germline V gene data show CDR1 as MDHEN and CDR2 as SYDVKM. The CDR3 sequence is CASSLATNYGYTF. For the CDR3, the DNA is TGTGCCAGCAGTTTGGCAACTAACTATGGCTACACCTTC.

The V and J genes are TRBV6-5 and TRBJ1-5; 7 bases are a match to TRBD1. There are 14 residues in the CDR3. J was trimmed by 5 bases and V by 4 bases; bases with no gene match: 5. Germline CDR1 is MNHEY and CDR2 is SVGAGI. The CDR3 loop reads CASSSGTADQPQHF. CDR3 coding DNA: TGTGCCAGCAGTTCCGGGACAGCCGATCAGCCCCAGCATTTT.

As DNA, the CDR3 is TGTGCCAGCAGCCTAAGGGAGTACAATCAGCCCCAGCATTTT. This codes for CASSLREYNQPQHF. The chain employs TRBV2 and TRBJ1-5; D gene unclear. The V gene's germline CDR1 is SNHLY and CDR2 FYNNEI. Between the trimmed V and J ends, which lost 6 bases and 3 bases, there was a span of 12 bases. The CDR3 spans 14 residues.

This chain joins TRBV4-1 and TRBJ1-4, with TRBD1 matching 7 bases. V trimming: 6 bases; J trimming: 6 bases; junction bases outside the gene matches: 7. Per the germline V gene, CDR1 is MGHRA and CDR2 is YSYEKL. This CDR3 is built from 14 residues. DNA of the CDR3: TGCGCCAGCAGGCGACAGGGTACGGATGAAAAACTGTTTTTT. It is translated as CASRRQGTDEKLFF.

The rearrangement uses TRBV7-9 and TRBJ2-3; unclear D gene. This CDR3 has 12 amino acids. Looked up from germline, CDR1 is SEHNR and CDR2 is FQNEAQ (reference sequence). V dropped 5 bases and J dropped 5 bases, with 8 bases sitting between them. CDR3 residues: CASSLPGDTQYF. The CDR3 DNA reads TGTGCCAGCAGCCTTCCGGGAGATACGCAGTATTTT. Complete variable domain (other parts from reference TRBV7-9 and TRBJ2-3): DTGVSQNPRHKITKRGQNVTFRCDPISEHNRLYWYRQTLGQGPEFLTYFQNEAQLEKSRLLSDRFSAERPKGSFSTLEIQRTEQGDSAMYLCASSLPGDTQYFGPGTRLTVL.

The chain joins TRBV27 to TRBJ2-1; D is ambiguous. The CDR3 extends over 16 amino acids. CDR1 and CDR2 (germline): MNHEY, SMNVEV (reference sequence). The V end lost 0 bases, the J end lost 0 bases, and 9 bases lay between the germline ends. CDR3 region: CASSLSIASSYNEQFF. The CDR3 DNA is TGTGCCAGCAGTTTATCGATCGCGAGCTCCTACAATGAGCAGTTCTTC.

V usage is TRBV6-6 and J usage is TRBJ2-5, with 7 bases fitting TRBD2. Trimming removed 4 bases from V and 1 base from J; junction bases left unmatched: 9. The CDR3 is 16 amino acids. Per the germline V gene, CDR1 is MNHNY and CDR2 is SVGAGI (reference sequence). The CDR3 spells CASSLGVGGIQETQYF. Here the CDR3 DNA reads TGTGCCAGCAGTTTAGGTGTCGGGGGGATCCAAGAGACCCAGTACTTC.

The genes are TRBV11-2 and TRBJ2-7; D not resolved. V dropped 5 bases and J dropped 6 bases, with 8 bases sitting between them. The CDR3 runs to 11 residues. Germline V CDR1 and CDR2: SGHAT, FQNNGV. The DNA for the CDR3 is TGTGCCAGCAGCCCGCTATCCGAGCAGTACTTC. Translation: CASSPLSEQYF.

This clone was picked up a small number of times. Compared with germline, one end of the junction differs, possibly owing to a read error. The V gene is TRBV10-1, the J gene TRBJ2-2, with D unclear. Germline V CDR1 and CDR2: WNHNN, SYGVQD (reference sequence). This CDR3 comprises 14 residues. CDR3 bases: TGCGCCAGTAGTGCCCGAGAAAACACCGGGGAGCTGTTTTTT. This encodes CASSARENTGELFF.

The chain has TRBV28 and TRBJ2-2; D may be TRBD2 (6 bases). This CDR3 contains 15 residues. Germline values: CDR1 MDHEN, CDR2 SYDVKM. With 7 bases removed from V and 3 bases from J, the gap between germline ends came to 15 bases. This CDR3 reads CASTPWRGDTGELFF. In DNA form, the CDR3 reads TGTGCCAGCACCCCCTGGAGGGGTGACACCGGGGAGCTGTTTTTT.

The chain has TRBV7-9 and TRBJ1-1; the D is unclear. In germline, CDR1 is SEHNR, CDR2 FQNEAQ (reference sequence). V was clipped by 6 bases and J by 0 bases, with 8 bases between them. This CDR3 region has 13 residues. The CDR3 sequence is CASRGRMNTEAFF. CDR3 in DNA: TGTGCCAGCAGGGGCAGAATGAACACTGAAGCTTTCTTT. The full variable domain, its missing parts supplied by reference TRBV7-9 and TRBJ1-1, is DTGVSQNPRHKITKRGQNVTFRCDPISEHNRLYWYRQTLGQGPEFLTYFQNEAQLEKSRLLSDRFSAERPKGSFSTLEIQRTEQGDSAMYLCASRGRMNTEAFFGQGTRLTVV.

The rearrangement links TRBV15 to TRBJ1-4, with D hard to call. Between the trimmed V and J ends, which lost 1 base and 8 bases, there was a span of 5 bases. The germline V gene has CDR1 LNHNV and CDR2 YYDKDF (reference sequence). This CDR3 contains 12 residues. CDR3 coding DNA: TGTGCCACCAGCAGAGTCGGGGAAAAACTGTTTTTT. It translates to CATSRVGEKLFF.

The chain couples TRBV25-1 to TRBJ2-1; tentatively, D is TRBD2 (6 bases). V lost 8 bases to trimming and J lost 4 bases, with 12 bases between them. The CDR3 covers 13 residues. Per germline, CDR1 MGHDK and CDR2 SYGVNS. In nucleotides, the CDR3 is TGTGCCAGCGGCCCGGGACTGTACAATGAGCAGTTCTTC. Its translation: CASGPGLYNEQFF. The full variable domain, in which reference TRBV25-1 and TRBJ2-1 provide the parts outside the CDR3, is EADIYQTPRYLVIGTGKKITLECSQTMGHDKMYWYQQDPGMELHLIHYSYGVNSTEKGDLSSESTVSRIRTEHFPLTLESARPSHTSQYLCASGPGLYNEQFFGPGTRLTVL.

The CDR3 DNA reads as TGTGCCAGCAACACTAAGGGGACTACTGACAATGAGCAGTTCTTC. This sequence encodes CASNTKGTTDNEQFF. The chain employs TRBV6-1 and TRBJ2-1; TRBD2 agrees at 7 bases. The J segment lost 5 bases and the V segment lost 7 bases, leaving 11 bases of the junction unmatched. The CDR3 is 15 amino acids. Germline loops: CDR1 MNHNS, CDR2 SASEGT.

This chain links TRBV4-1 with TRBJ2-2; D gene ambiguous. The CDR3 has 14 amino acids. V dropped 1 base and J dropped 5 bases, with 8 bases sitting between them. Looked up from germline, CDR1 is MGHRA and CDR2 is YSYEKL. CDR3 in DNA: TGCGCCAGCAGCCAAGCCCTCTTTACCGGGGAGCTGTTTTTT. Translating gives CASSQALFTGELFF.

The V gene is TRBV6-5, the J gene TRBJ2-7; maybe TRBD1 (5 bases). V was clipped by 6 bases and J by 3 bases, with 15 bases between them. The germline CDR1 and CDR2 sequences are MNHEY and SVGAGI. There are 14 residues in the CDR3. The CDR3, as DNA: TGTGCCAGCAGCCCCCAGGGTTCTCTCTACGAGCAGTACTTC. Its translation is CASSPQGSLYEQYF.

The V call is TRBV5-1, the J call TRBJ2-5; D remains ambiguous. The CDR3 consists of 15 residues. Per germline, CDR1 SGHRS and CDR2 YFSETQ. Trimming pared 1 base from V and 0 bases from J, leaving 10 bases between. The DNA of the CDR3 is TGCGCCAGCAGCTTGAACGGCGGTAACCAAGAGACCCAGTACTTC. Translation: CASSLNGGNQETQYF.

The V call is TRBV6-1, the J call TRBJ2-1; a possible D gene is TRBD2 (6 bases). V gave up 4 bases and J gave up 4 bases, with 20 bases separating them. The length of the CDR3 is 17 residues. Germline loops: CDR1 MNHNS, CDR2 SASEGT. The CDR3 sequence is CASSAGGMGLRYNEQFF. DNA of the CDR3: TGTGCCAGCAGTGCGGGCGGAATGGGACTTCGTTACAATGAGCAGTTCTTC.

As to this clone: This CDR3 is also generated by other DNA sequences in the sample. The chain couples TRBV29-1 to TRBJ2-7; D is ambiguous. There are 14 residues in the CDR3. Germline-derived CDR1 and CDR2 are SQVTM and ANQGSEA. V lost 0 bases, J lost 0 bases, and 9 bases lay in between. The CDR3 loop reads CSVEDTSSSYEQYF. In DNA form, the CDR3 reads TGCAGCGTTGAAGACACATCTAGCTCCTACGAGCAGTACTTC.

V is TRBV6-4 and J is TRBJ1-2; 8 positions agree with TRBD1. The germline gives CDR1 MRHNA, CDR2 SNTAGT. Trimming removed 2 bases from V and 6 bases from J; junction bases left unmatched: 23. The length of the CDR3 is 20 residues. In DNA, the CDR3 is TGTGCCAGCAGTGACCCGGCCCAAGGACAGGGCATAATTTTGCAGGATGGCTACACCTTC. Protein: CASSDPAQGQGIILQDGYTF.

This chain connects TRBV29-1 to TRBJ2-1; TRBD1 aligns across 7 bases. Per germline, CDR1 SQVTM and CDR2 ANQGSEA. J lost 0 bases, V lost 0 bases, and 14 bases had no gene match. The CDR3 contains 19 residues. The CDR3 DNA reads TGCAGCGTTGAAGATCGTCACGGACAGGCCTCTTACTCCTACAATGAGCAGTTCTTC. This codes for CSVEDRHGQASYSYNEQFF.

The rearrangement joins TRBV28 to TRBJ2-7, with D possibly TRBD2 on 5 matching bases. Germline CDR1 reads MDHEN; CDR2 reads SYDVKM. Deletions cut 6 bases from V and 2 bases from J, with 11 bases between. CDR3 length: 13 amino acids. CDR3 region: CASRSRDPYEQYF. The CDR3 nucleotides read TGTGCCAGCAGGTCTCGGGATCCCTACGAGCAGTACTTC.